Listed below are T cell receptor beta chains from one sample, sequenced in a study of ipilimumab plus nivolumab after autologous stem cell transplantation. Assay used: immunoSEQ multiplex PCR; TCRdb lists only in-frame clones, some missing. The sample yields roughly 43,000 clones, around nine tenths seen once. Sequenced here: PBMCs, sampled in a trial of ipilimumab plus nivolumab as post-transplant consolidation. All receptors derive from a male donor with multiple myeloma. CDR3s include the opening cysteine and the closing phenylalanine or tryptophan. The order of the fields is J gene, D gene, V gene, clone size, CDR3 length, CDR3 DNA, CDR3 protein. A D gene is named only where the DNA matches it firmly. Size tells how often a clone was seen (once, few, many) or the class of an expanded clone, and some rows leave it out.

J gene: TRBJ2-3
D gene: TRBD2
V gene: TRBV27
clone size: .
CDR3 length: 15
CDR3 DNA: TGTGCCAGCAGTTTTGGACTAGCTTGGGAAGATACGCAGTATTTT
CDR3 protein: CASSFGLAWEDTQYF

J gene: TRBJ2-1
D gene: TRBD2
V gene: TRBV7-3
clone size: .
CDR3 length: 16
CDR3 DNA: TGTGCCAGCAGCTTACGAGGCGGGAGTGGAGATAGTGAGCAGTTCTTC
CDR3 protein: CASSLRGGSGDSEQFF

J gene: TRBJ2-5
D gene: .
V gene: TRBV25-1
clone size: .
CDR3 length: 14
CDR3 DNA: TGTGCCAGCAGTGAACTAGCGAGCCAAGAGACCCAGTACTTC
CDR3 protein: CASSELASQETQYF

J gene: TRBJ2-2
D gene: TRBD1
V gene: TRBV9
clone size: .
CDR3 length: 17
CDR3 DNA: TGTGCCAGCAGCGTAGCCGGGGACAGCGCTAACACCGGGGAGCTGTTTTTT
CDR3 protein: CASSVAGDSANTGELFF

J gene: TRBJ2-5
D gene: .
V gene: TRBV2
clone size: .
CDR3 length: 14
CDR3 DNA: TGTGCCAGCAGTGAAAACCTACCACAAGAGACCCAGTACTTC
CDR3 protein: CASSENLPQETQYF

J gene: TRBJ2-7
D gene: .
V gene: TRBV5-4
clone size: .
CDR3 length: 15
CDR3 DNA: TGTGCCAGCAGCTCACCGTGGGCCCCCTCCTACGAGCAGTACTTC
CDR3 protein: CASSSPWAPSYEQYF

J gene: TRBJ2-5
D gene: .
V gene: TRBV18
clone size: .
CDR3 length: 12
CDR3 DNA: TGTGCCAGCTCCCGGGGTGTGGAGACCCAGTACTTC
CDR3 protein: CASSRGVETQYF

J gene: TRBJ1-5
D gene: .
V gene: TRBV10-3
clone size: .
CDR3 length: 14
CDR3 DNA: TGTGCCATCGGTCCGGGTAGCCCCAATCAGCCCCAGCATTTT
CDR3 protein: CAIGPGSPNQPQHF

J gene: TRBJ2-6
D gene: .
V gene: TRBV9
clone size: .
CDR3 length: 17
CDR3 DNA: TGTGCCAGCAGCCCTTTGGGGGTTAGCTCTGGGGCCAACGTCCTGACTTTC
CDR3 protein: CASSPLGVSSGANVLTF

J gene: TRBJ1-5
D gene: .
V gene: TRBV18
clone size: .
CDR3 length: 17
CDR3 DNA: TGTGCCAGCTCACCATTGGGAGTGGGGCTAGGCAATCAGCCCCAGCATTTT
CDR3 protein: CASSPLGVGLGNQPQHF

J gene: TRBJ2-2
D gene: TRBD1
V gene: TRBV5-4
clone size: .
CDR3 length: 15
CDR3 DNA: TGTGCCAGCAGCCCACCGGGACAGGGGGCCGGGGAGCTGTTTTTT
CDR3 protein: CASSPPGQGAGELFF

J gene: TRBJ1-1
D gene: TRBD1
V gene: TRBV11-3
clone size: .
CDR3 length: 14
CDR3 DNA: TGTGCCAGCAGCTTCAGGGGGCAAGGGTCTGAAGCTTTCTTT
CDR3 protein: CASSFRGQGSEAFF

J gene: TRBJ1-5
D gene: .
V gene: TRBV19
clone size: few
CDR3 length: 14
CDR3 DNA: TGTGCCAGTAGGCCGGCAGGGACCCCTGGGCCCCAGCATTTT
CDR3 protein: CASRPAGTPGPQHF

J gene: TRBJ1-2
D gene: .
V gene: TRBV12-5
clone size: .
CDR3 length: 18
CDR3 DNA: TGTGCTAGTGGTTTGGCACGACGTCCCGGGGGGGTGGGCTATGGCTACACCTTC
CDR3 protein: CASGLARRPGGVGYGYTF

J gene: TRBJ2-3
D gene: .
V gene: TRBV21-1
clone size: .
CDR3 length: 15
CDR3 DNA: TGTGCCAGCAGCAAAGCGGGCGGGGGAACAGATACGCAGTATTTT
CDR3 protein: CASSKAGGGTDTQYF

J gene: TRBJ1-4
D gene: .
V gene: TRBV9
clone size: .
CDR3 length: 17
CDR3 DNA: TGTGCCAGCAGCGGACGGGACACCTGGGCAACTAATGAAAAACTGTTTTTT
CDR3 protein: CASSGRDTWATNEKLFF

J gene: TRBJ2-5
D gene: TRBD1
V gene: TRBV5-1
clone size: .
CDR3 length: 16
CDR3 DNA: TGCGCCAGCAGCTTGGTCGCGGGACAGGGTGAAGAGACCCAGTACTTC
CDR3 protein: CASSLVAGQGEETQYF

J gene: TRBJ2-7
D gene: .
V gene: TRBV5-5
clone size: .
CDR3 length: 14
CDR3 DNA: TGTGCCAGCAGCTTAGTTTTTGGGGCCTACGAGCAGTACTTC
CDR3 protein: CASSLVFGAYEQYF

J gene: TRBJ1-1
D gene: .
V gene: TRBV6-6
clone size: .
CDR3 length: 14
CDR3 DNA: TGTGCCAGCAGGCTACAGGCTTTGGGCACTGAAGCTTTCTTT
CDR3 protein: CASRLQALGTEAFF

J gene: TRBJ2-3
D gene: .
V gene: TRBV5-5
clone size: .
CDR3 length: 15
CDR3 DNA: TGTGCCAGCAGTCGGGACGGGGGTAGGGCAGATACGCAGTATTTT
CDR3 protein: CASSRDGGRADTQYF

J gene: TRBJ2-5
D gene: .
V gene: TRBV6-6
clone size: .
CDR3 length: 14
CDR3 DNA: TGTGCCAGCAGTTATTCAAAAGTGAGAGAGACCCAGTACTTC
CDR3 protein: CASSYSKVRETQYF

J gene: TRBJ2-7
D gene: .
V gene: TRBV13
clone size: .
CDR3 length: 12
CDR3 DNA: TGTGCCAGCAGCTTCCAGAACTACGAGCAGTACTTC
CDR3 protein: CASSFQNYEQYF

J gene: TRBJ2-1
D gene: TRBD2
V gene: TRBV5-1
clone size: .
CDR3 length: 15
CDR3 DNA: TGCGCCAGCAGCCCAACCGGGACTAGCGACAATGAGCAGTTCTTC
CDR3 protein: CASSPTGTSDNEQFF

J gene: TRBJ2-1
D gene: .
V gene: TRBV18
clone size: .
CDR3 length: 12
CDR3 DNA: TGTGCCAGCTCGTGGGGGTTGGATGAGCAGTTCTTC
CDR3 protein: CASSWGLDEQFF

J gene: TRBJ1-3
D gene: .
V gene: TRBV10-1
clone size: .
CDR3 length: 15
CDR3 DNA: TGCGCCAGCAGTGAGTCGGGAGGGCCTGGAAACACCATATATTTT
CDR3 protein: CASSESGGPGNTIYF

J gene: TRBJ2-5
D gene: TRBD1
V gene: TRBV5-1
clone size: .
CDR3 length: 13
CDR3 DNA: TGCGCCAGCACCACAGGGGGGAGTGAGACCCAGTACTTC
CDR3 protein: CASTTGGSETQYF

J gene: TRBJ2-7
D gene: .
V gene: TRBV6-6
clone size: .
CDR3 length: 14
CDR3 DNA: TGTGCCAGCAGTTACTCGGATACTACCTACGAGCAGTACTTC
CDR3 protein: CASSYSDTTYEQYF

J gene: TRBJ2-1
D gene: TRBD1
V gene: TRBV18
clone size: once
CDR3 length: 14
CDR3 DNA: TGTGCCAGCTCACTGGACAGGGGCTGGGATGAGCAGTTCTTC
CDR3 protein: CASSLDRGWDEQFF

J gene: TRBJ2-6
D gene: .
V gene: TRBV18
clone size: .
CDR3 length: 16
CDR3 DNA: TGTGCCAGCTCACCTAGGGGGGGACTCGGGGCCAACGTCCTGACTTTC
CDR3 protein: CASSPRGGLGANVLTF

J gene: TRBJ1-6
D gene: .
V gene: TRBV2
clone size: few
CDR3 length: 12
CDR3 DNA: TGTGCCAGCAGTGCCTCGAGGTCACCCCTCCACTTT
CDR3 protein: CASSASRSPLHF

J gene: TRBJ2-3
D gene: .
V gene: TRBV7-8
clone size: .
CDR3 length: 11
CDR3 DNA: TGTGCCACCCAGAGTCGGGATACGCAGTATTTT
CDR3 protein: CATQSRDTQYF

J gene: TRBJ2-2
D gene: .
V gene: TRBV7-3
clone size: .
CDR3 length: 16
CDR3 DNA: TGTGCCAGCAGCTTACAATCCGGGGCGGTCGCCGGGGAGCTGTTTTTT
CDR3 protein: CASSLQSGAVAGELFF

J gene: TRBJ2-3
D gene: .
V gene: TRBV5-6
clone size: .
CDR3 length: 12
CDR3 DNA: TGTGCCAGCAGCATAGGGGAAGATACGCAGTATTTT
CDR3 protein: CASSIGEDTQYF

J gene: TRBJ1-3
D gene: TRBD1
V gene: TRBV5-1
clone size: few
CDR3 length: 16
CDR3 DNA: TGCGCCAGCAGCTTATCTACTCAGGGGGCTGGAAACACCATATATTTT
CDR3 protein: CASSLSTQGAGNTIYF

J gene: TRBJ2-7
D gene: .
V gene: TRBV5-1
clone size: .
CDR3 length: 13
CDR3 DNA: TGCGCCAGCAGCTTGGCCAGAGCCTACGAGCAGTACTTC
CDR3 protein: CASSLARAYEQYF

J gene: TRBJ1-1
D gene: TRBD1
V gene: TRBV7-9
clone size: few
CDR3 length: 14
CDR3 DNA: TGTGCCAGCAGCTTGGGGGACAGGGACACTGAAGCTTTCTTT
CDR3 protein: CASSLGDRDTEAFF

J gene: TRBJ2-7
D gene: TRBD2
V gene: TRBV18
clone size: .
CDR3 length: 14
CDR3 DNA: TGTGCCAGCTCAACGGGGGGGGTTCCTAACGAGCAGTACTTC
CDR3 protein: CASSTGGVPNEQYF

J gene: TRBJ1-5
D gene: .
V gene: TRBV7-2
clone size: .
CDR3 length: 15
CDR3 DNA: TGTGCCAGCAGCTTAGGGGCGGGGGGCAATCAGCCCCAGCATTTT
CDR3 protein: CASSLGAGGNQPQHF

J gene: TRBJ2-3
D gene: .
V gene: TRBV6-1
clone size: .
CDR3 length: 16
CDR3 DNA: TGTGCCAGCAGTGATTTAGCCCCCCGGCCCACAGATACGCAGTATTTT
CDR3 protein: CASSDLAPRPTDTQYF

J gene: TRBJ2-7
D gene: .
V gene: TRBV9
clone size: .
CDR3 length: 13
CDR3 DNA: TGTGCCAGCAGCGTAGGACCAATGTACGAGCAGTACTTC
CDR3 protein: CASSVGPMYEQYF

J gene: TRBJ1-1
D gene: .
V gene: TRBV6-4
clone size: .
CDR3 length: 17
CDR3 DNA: TGTGCCAGCAGTGACCCAGGGCTGCGCGCAATGAACACTGAAGCTTTCTTT
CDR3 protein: CASSDPGLRAMNTEAFF

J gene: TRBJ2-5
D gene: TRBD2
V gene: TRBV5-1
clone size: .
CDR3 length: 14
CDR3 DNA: TGCGCCAGCAGCCCTCAGGACCCGGGGGGGACCCAGTACTTC
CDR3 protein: CASSPQDPGGTQYF

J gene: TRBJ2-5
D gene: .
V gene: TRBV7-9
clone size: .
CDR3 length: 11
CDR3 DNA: TGTGCCAGCAGCTCGGACTCGACCCAGTACTTC
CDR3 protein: CASSSDSTQYF

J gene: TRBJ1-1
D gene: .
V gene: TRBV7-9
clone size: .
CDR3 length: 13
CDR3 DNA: TGTGCCAGCAGCTTAGGGGAGGGGAGGACGGCTTTCTTT
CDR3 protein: CASSLGEGRTAFF

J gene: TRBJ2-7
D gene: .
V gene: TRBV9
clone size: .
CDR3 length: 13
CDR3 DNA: TGTGCCAGCAGCGTAGAGGGCTCTGGAGAGCAGTACTTC
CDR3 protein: CASSVEGSGEQYF

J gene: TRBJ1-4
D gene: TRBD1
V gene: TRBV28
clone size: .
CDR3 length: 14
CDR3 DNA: TGTGCCAGCAGTACGACAGGGCCTAATGAAAAACTGTTTTTT
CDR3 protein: CASSTTGPNEKLFF

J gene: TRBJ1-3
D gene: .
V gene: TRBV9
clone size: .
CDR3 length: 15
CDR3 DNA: TGTGCCAGCACGAGACAGCCCAGCTCTGGAAACACCATATATTTT
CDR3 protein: CASTRQPSSGNTIYF

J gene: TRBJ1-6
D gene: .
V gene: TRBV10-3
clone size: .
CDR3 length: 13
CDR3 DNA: TGTGCCATCAGTGGGCAGGTCCCTTCACCCCTCCACTTT
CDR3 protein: CAISGQVPSPLHF

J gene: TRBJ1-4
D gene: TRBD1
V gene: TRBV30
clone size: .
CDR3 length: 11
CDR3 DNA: TGTGCCTTGGGACAGCTTGAAAAACTGTTTTTT
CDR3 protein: CALGQLEKLFF

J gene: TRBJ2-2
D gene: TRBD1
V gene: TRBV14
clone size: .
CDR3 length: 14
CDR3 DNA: TGTGCCAGCAGGCCCTCAGGGGGACGTGGGGAGCTGTTTTTT
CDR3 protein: CASRPSGGRGELFF

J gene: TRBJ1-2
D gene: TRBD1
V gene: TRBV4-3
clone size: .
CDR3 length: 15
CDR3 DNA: TGCGCCAGCAGCCACGAGGCAGGGGGGAATAATGGCTACACCTTC
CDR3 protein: CASSHEAGGNNGYTF

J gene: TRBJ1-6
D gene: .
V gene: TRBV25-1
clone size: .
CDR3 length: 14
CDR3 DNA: TGTGCCAGCAGTCACCGGGGGCAGGCAGGACCCCTCCACTTT
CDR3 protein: CASSHRGQAGPLHF

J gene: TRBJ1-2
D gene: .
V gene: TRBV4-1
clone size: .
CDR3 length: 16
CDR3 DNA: TGCGCCAGCAGCCCCGTCGTTGGGGATCCAAACTATGGCTACACCTTC
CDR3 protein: CASSPVVGDPNYGYTF

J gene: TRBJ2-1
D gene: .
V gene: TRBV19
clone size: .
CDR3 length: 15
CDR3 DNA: TGTGCCAGTAGTATAGTTGGGACTGGTCTGAGCGAGCAGTTCTTC
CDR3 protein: CASSIVGTGLSEQFF